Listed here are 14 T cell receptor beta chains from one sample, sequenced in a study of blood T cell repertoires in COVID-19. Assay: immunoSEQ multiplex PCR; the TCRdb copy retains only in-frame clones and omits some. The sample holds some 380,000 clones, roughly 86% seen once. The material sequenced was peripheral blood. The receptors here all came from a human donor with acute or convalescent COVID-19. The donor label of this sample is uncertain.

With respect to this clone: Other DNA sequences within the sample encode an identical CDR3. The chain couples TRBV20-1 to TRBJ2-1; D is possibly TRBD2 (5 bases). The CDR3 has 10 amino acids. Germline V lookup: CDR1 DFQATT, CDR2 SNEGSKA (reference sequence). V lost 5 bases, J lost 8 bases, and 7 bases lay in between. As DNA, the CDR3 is TGCAGTGCTTCCGGGGATGAGCAGTTCTTC. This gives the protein CSASGDEQFF.

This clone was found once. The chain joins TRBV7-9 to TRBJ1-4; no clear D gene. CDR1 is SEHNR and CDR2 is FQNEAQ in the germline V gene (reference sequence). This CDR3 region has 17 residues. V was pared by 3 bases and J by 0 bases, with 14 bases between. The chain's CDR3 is CASSFYDTRATNEKLFF. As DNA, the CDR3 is TGTGCCAGCAGCTTTTATGACACCCGAGCAACTAATGAAAAACTGTTTTTT.

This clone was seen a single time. CDR3 nucleotide sequence: TGTGCCAGCAGCTCCGAGGGGGAGCTGTTTTTT. Amino acids: CASSSEGELFF. This chain joins TRBV7-9 and TRBJ2-2; D not certain. This CDR3 region has 11 residues. Trimming left V 4 bases short and J 8 bases short, with 5 bases between. Germline CDR1 and CDR2: SEHNR and FQNEAQ (reference sequence). Full variable domain (missing parts from reference TRBV7-9 and TRBJ2-2): DTGVSQNPRHKITKRGQNVTFRCDPISEHNRLYWYRQTLGQGPEFLTYFQNEAQLEKSRLLSDRFSAERPKGSFSTLEIQRTEQGDSAMYLCASSSEGELFFGEGSRLTVL.

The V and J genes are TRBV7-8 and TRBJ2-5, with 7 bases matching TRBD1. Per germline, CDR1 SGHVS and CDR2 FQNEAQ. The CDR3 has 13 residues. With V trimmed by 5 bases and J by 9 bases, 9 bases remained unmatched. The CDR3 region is CASSLQGWRSQYF. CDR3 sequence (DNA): TGTGCCAGCAGCCTACAGGGGTGGAGGTCCCAGTACTTC.

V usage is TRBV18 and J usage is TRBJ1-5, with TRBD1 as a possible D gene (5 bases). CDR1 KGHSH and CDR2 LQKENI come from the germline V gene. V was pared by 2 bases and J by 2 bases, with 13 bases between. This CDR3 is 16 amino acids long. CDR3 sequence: CASSPDLGGRNQPQHF. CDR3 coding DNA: TGTGCCAGCTCACCAGATCTCGGGGGTCGCAATCAGCCCCAGCATTTT. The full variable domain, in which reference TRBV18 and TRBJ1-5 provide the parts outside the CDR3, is NAGVMQNPRHLVRRRGQEARLRCSPMKGHSHVYWYRQLPEEGLKFMVYLQKENIIDESGMPKERFSAEFPKEGPSILRIQQVVRGDSAAYFCASSPDLGGRNQPQHFGDGTRLSIL.

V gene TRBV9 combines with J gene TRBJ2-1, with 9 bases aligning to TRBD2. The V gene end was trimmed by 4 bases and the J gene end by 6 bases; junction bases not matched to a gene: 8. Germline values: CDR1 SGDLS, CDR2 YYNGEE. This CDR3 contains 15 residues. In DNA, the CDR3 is TGTGCCAGCAGCCCTTTAGCGGGAGTGGGCAATGAGCAGTTCTTC. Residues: CASSPLAGVGNEQFF.

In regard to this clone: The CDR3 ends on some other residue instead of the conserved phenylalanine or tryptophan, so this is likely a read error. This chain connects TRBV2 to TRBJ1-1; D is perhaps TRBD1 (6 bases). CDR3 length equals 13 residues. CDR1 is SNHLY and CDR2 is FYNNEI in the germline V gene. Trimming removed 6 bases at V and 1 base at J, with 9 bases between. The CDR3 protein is CASSLTGNTEAFL. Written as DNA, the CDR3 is TGTGCCAGCAGCCTGACAGGGAACACTGAAGCTTTCCTT.

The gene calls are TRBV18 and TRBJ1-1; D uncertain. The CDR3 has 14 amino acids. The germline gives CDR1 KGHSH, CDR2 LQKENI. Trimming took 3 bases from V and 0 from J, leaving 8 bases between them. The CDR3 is CASSPLPLNTEAFF. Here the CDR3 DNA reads TGTGCCAGCTCACCTCTACCGCTGAACACTGAAGCTTTCTTT.

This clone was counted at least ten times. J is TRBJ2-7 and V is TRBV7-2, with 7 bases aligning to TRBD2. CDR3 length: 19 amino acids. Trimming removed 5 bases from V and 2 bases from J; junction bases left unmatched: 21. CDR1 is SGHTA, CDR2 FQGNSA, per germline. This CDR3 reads CASSPSPSSGAATAYEQYF. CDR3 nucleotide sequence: TGTGCCAGCAGCCCAAGCCCTTCTAGCGGAGCAGCCACGGCCTACGAGCAGTACTTC.

CDR3 protein: CASSRTGTTYEQYF. The CDR3 DNA reads as TGTGCCAGCTCCCGGACAGGTACGACCTACGAGCAGTACTTC. The rearrangement uses TRBV6-5 and TRBJ2-7; 7 positions agree with TRBD1. In germline, CDR1 is MNHEY, CDR2 SVGAGI. This CDR3 comprises 14 residues. With V trimmed by 8 bases and J by 2 bases, 9 bases remained unmatched.

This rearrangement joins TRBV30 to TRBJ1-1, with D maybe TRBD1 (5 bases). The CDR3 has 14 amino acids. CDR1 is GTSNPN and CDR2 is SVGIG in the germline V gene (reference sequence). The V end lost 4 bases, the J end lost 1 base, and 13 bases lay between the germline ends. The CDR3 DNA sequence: TGTGCCTGGAAACATCCCGGGGGGAACACTGAAGCTTTCTTT. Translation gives CAWKHPGGNTEAFF.

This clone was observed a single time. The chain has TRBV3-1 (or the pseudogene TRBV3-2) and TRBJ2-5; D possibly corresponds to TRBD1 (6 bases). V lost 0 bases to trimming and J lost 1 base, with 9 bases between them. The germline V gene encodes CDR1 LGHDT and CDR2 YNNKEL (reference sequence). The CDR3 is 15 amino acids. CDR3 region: CASSQEWGPQETQYF. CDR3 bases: TGTGCCAGCAGCCAAGAATGGGGGCCCCAAGAGACCCAGTACTTC.

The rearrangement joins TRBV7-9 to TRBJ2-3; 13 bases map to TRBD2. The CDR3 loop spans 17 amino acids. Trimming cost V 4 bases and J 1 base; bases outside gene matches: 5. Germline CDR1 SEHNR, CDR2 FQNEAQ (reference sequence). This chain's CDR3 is CASSYAGTSGGTDTQYF. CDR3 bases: TGTGCCAGCAGCTACGCCGGGACTAGCGGGGGCACAGATACGCAGTATTTT.

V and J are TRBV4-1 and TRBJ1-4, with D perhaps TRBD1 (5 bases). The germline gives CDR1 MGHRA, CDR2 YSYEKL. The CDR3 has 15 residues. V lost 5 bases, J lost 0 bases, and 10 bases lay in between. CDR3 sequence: CASSKPTATNEKLFF. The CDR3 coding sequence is TGCGCCAGCAGCAAACCGACAGCAACTAATGAAAAACTGTTTTTT.